In its sample, the clone carrying this T cell receptor (beta chain) was seen many times. Its antigen is as yet unknown. With 10-nucleotide random UMIs included, cDNA was synthesized by 5'RACE. From 15-18 subjects, each sequencing run yielded over 170 million TCR-beta sequences. TCRdb used MiXCR to reprocess the 5' RACE reads, holding one entry per CDR3 protein. Found here are roughly 17,000 distinct CDR3 sequences, roughly 9% of them singletons; the top ten hold around 40%. This sample was included in a study of neurological immune-mediated disorders. Overall study results and limits: CDR3 amino acid sequences found in expanded clones were never shared across subjects, suggesting private repertoires in all groups.

Germline CDR1 and CDR2: SGHTA and FQGTGA. This CDR3 has 16 amino acids. Trimming took 5 bases from V and 0 from J, leaving 14 bases between them. The sorted libraries involved the use of 800,000 to 1,000,000 CD4+ or CD8+ T cells. V is TRBV7-3 and J is TRBJ2-1, with a tentative D call TRBD2 (5 bases). The sequencing input was CD8+ T cells from blood. The sequence came from a man between 50 and 59 years old in good health. The CDR3 nucleotides read TGTGCCAGCAGCCCCTCCGGAGGCAGCTCCTACAATGAGCAGTTCTTC. Translation: CASSPSGGSSYNEQFF.